A single sample gave rise to the 16 T cell receptor beta chains below, sequenced in a study of regulatory T cells in long-lasting Graves disease. iRepertoire HTBI primers and Arm-PCR of CDR3 regions built TCR beta libraries. MiXCR was run by TCRdb on the multiplex PCR reads, yielding one entry per CDR3 protein. The table has approximately 540,000 distinct CDR3 sequences, around 12% seen once; the top ten hold more than 8%. Time point reported: newly diagnosed GD, antithyroid drugs for less than 3 months. TCR sequences were obtained from RNA taken from PBMCs. These data also featured in a second study, about T cells in Graves' hyperthyroidism and ophthalmopathy.

The sample consisted of peripheral blood mononuclear cells (PBMCs), taken at new diagnosis, from a patient treated with antithyroid drugs. The receptors stem from a woman aged 30 to 39 with Graves disease.

Turning to this clonotype: Mismatch with germline at one junction end may stem from a read error. This chain joins TRBV7-2 and TRBJ2-3; D is possibly TRBD2 (7 bases). The CDR3 has 16 amino acids. Germline loops: CDR1 SGHTA, CDR2 FQGNSA. The CDR3 DNA follows: TGTGCCAGCAGCTTAGAGGGGGGGGGTTTCACAGATGCGCAGTATTTT. Translation gives CASSLEGGGFTDAQYF.

This clonotype showed up just a few times. The chain employs TRBV6-5 and TRBJ2-3; TRBD2 is a possible D gene (5 bases). Germline V gene lookup returns CDR1 MNHEY and CDR2 SVGAGI. The length of the CDR3 is 14 residues. V was cut by 3 bases and J by 8 bases, with 15 bases left in between. CDR3 residues: CASSYSTNPATQYF. Here the CDR3 DNA reads TGTGCCAGCAGTTATTCGACTAATCCAGCTACGCAGTATTTT.

V is TRBV27 and J is TRBJ2-1, with TRBD2 as a possible D gene (6 bases). The CDR3 is 16 residues long. The V gene's germline CDR1 is MNHEY and CDR2 SMNVEV (reference sequence). V lost 0 bases, J lost 0 bases, and 9 bases lay in between. In DNA form, the CDR3 reads TGTGCCAGCAGTTTATCTCTCGGGAGCTCCTACAATGAGCAGTTCTTC. It codes for CASSLSLGSSYNEQFF.

This clonotype showed up many times. This chain uses TRBV2 with TRBJ2-3; the D gene is possibly TRBD1 (5 bases). Trimming pared 5 bases from V and 0 bases from J, leaving 18 bases between. The CDR3 covers 17 residues. Germline V gene data show CDR1 as SNHLY and CDR2 as FYNNEI. The CDR3 is CASSPLDSATSTDTQYF. The CDR3 nucleotides are TGTGCCAGCAGTCCTTTAGACAGCGCTACTAGCACAGATACGCAGTATTTT.

This clonotype was seen many times. The chain combines TRBV24-1 with TRBJ2-1; 15 positions agree with TRBD2. CDR1 and CDR2 (germline): KGHDR, SFDVKD. The CDR3 consists of 16 residues. The trim removed 4 bases at V and 4 bases at J, leaving 1 base unmatched. The CDR3 coding sequence is TGTGCCACCAGTGAAGGGACTAGCGGGAGGTACAATGAGCAGTTCTTC. Amino acid sequence: CATSEGTSGRYNEQFF.

This clonotype was seen repeatedly, ten times or more. The J gene is TRBJ2-3, the V gene TRBV20-1, with D unclear. The CDR3 loop spans 11 amino acids. CDR1 is DFQATT and CDR2 is SNEGSKA in the germline V gene (reference sequence). Trimming cost V 2 bases and J 6 bases, with 6 bases left between them. The CDR3 is CSARHGDTQYF. The CDR3, as DNA: TGCAGTGCTAGACACGGGGATACGCAGTATTTT.

The sample holds many counts of this clonotype. The V and J genes are TRBV24-1 and TRBJ2-3; 9 positions match TRBD1. CDR1 KGHDR and CDR2 SFDVKD come from the germline V gene. Germline trimming cut 3 bases from V and 10 bases from J; bases unmatched to any gene: 7. The length of the CDR3 is 14 residues. CDR3 protein: CATSDSTDRGAQYF. The CDR3 DNA sequence: TGTGCCACCAGTGATAGCACGGACAGGGGTGCGCAGTATTTT.

This clonotype was counted at least ten times. CDR3 DNA: TGTGCCAGCAGGATAGAGGGAGCGGGTGGCGCTTTCTTT. Translating it yields CASRIEGAGGAFF. The genes are TRBV7-9 and TRBJ1-1; D is unresolved. This CDR3 is built from 13 residues. CDR1 is SEHNR and CDR2 is FQNEAQ in the germline V gene (reference sequence). V was shortened by 6 bases and J by 11 bases, with 19 bases between the two germline ends.

The table lists this clonotype with many counts. The gene calls are TRBV6-9 and TRBJ1-2; D unresolved. V was trimmed by 3 bases and J by 4 bases, leaving 15 bases between them. This CDR3 contains 15 residues. CDR1 MNHGY and CDR2 SVAAGI come from the germline V gene. DNA for the CDR3: TGTGCCAGCAGTTACGAGGGCCTCCTGGGCTATGGCTACACCTTC. This translates into CASSYEGLLGYGYTF.

This sequence joins TRBV5-6 and TRBJ2-7, with D perhaps TRBD2 (5 bases). CDR1 and CDR2 from the germline V gene are SGHDT and YYEEEE. With 2 bases removed from V and 3 bases from J, the gap between germline ends came to 12 bases. The CDR3 covers 14 residues. CDR3 residues: CASSFDGELYEQYF. DNA for the CDR3: TGTGCCAGCAGCTTCGATGGGGAGCTCTACGAGCAGTACTTC. Complete variable domain (other parts from reference TRBV5-6 and TRBJ2-7): DAGVTQSPTHLIKTRGQQVTLRCSPKSGHDTVSWYQQALGQGPQFIFQYYEEEERQRGNFPDRFSGHQFPNYSSELNVNALLLGDSALYLCASSFDGELYEQYFGPGTRLTVT.

Only a few counts were recorded for this clonotype. This may arise from a read error, as a much more abundant clone is one base away. J is TRBJ2-7 and V is TRBV2; D remains ambiguous. The V gene lost 4 bases and the J gene lost 7 bases, with 8 bases spanning the gap. The CDR3 has 11 amino acids. The germline V gene has CDR1 SNHLY and CDR2 FYNNEI. CDR3 protein: CASSGAREQYF. CDR3 bases: TGTGCCAGCAGTGGAGCGCGAGAGCAGTACTTC.

This chain uses TRBV5-6 with TRBJ2-3; 7 bases are a match to TRBD2. The germline V gene has CDR1 SGHDT and CDR2 YYEEEE. The CDR3 loop spans 14 amino acids. V lost 6 bases and J lost 6; bases outside the gene matches: 10. The CDR3 reads CASTWAGEVDTQYF. CDR3 nucleotides: TGTGCCAGCACCTGGGCGGGAGAGGTGGATACGCAGTATTTT. Filled out from reference TRBV5-6 and TRBJ2-3, the complete variable domain reads DAGVTQSPTHLIKTRGQQVTLRCSPKSGHDTVSWYQQALGQGPQFIFQYYEEEERQRGNFPDRFSGHQFPNYSSELNVNALLLGDSALYLCASTWAGEVDTQYFGPGTRLTVL.

This chain connects TRBV5-5 to TRBJ2-2; no definite D call. V dropped 4 bases and J dropped 0 bases, with 13 bases sitting between them. The CDR3 extends over 16 amino acids. CDR1 SGHKS and CDR2 YYEKEE come from the germline V gene (reference sequence). Here the CDR3 reads CASSLWDISNTGELFF. In DNA, the CDR3 is TGTGCCAGCAGCCTGTGGGATATCTCGAACACCGGGGAGCTGTTTTTT.

The sample holds a few counts of this clonotype. The rearrangement links TRBV5-1 to TRBJ2-3; weak D call: TRBD2 (6 bases). This CDR3 is built from 16 residues. Germline V gene data show CDR1 as SGHRS and CDR2 as YFSETQ. V was clipped by 0 bases and J by 1 base, with 12 bases between them. The CDR3: CASSLGDSRGTDTQYF. CDR3 DNA sequence: TGCGCCAGCAGCTTGGGGGACTCGAGGGGCACAGATACGCAGTATTTT.

This clonotype was seen many times. V gene TRBV28 combines with J gene TRBJ2-3, with D possibly matching TRBD2 (6 bases). V lost 5 bases and J 4 bases, leaving 16 bases between the germline ends. The CDR3 is made up of 15 amino acids. Germline loops: CDR1 MDHEN, CDR2 SYDVKM. CDR3 amino acids: CASSPRRDGPDTQYF. The DNA of the CDR3 is TGTGCCAGCAGTCCGAGGCGGGACGGACCAGATACGCAGTATTTT. The full variable domain, in which reference TRBV28 and TRBJ2-3 provide the parts outside the CDR3, is DVKVTQSSRYLVKRTGEKVFLECVQDMDHENMFWYRQDPGLGLRLIYFSYDVKMKEKGDIPEGYSVSREKKERFSLILESASTNQTSMYLCASSPRRDGPDTQYFGPGTRLTVL.

With respect to this clonotype: A read error likely explains this, since a far larger clone differs by one base. The chain couples TRBV11-2 to TRBJ2-7; no firm D call. Germline V gives CDR1 SGHAT, CDR2 FQNNGV. The CDR3 runs to 11 residues. The chain's CDR3 is CASSHTYEQDF. In nucleotides, the CDR3 is TGTGCCAGCAGTCATACCTACGAGCAGGACTTC. Drawing the rest from reference TRBV11-2 and TRBJ2-7, the complete variable domain is EAGVAQSPRYKIIEKRQSVAFWCNPISGHATLYWYQQILGQGPKLLIQFQNNGVVDDSQLPKDRFSAERLKGVDSTLKIQPAKLEDSAVYLCASSHTYEQDFGPGTRLTVT.